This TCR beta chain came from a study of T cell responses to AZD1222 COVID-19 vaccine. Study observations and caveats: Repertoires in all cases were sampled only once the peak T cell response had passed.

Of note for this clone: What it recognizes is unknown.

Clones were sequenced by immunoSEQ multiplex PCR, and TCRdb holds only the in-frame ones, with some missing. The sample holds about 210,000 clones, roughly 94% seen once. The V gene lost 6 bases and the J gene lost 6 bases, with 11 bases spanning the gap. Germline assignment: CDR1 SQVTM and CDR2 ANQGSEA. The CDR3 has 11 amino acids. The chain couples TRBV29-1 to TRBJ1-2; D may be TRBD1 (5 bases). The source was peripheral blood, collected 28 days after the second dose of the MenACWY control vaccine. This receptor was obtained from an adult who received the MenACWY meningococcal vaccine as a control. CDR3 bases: TGCAGCGTAAGAATGGGGGATGGCTACACCTTC. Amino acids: CSVRMGDGYTF.